This TCR beta chain comes out of a study of T cell responses to AZD1222 COVID-19 vaccine. Study outcomes and limitations: Baseline serostatus was positive in only a handful of AZD1222 recipients.

Trimming shortened V by 4 bases and J by 2 bases, and 9 bases separated the two germline ends. Germline CDR1 SNHLY, CDR2 FYNNEI. The CDR3 totals 14 residues. Using immunoSEQ multiplex PCR, the repertoire was profiled, and TCRdb retains in-frame clones only, with some absent. The table has over 100,000 clones, around 87% seen once. A remark on this clone: Its antigen is not known.

The source of this sequence is an adult in good health. This specimen consisted of peripheral blood, obtained on day 0 of AZD1222 vaccination. This rearrangement joins TRBV2 to TRBJ1-5; D call uncertain. DNA for the CDR3: TGTGCCAGCAGTGGGAGCTACCGCAATCAGCCCCAGCATTTT. Translated, it gives CASSGSYRNQPQHF. The full variable domain, with the rest looked up from reference TRBV2 and TRBJ1-5, is EPEVTQTPSHQVTQMGQEVILRCVPISNHLYFYWYRQILGQKVEFLVSFYNNEISEKSEIFDDQFSVERPDGSNFTLKIRSTKLEDSAMYFCASSGSYRNQPQHFGDGTRLSIL.